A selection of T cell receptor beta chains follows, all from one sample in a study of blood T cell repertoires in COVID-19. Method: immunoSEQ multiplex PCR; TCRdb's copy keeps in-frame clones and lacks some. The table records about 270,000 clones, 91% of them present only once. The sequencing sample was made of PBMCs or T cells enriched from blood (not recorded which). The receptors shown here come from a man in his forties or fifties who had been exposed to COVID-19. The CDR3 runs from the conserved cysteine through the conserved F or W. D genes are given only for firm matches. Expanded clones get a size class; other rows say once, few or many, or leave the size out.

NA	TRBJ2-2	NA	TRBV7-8	CASSSPFGTGVWNTGELFF	TGTGCCAGCAGCTCTCCTTTTGGTACGGGAGTATGGAACACCGGGGAGCTGTTTTTT
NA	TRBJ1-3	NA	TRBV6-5	CASSRGFSSGNTIYF	TGTGCCAGCAGTCGCGGGTTCAGCTCTGGAAACACCATATATTTT
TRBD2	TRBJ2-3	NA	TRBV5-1	CASRAGTSGTDTQYF	TGCGCCAGCAGGGCCGGGACTAGCGGCACAGATACGCAGTATTTT
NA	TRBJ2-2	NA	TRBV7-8	CASSPGIGPTGELFF	TGTGCCAGCAGCCCCGGGATAGGGCCTACCGGGGAGCTGTTTTTT
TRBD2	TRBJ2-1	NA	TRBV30	CAWSRLAFEQFF	TGTGCCTGGAGCCGACTAGCGTTCGAGCAGTTCTTC
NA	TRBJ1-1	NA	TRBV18	CASSPTTNTEAFF	TGTGCCAGCTCACCCACAACGAACACTGAAGCTTTCTTT
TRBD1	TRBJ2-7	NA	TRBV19	CASSTVGQGGSYEQYF	TGTGCCAGTAGTACCGTCGGACAGGGGGGGTCCTACGAGCAGTACTTC
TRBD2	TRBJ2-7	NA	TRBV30	CAWSRGGVVYEQYF	TGTGCCTGGAGTCGCGGGGGGGTGGTCTACGAGCAGTACTTC
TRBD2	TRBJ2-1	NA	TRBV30	CAWGESSGSTYYNEQFF	TGTGCCTGGGGGGAGAGTAGCGGGAGTACGTATTACAATGAGCAGTTCTTC
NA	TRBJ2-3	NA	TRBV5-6	CASNWSPTDTQYF	TGTGCCAGCAACTGGAGCCCCACAGATACGCAGTATTTT
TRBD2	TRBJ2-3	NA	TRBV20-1	CSASYRTSGTDTQYF	TGCAGTGCTAGTTATCGGACTAGCGGGACAGATACGCAGTATTTT
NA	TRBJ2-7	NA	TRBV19	CASTPGGGSYEQYF	TGTGCCAGTACTCCCGGGGGCGGGAGTTACGAGCAGTACTTC
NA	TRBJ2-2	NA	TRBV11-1	CASSETNTGELFF	TGTGCCAGCAGCGAGACAAACACCGGGGAGCTGTTTTTT
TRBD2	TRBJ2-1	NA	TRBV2	CASGRGVSSYNEQFF	TGTGCCAGCGGCCGGGGGGTGAGCTCCTACAATGAGCAGTTCTTC
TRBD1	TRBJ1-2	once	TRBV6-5	CASSEGTGGDRYTF	TGTGCCAGCAGCGAGGGGACAGGGGGCGATCGCTACACCTTC
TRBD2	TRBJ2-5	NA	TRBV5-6	CASSGTSGRGETQYF	TGTGCCAGCAGCGGAACTAGCGGGAGAGGGGAGACCCAGTACTTC
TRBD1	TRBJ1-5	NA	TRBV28	CASNSGGAGNQPQHF	TGTGCCAGCAATTCAGGGGGCGCGGGCAATCAGCCCCAGCATTTT
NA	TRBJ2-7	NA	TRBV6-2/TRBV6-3	CASSYREGRAYEQYF	TGTGCCAGCAGTTATAGAGAGGGTAGAGCCTACGAGCAGTACTTC
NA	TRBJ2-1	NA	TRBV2	CASSKTGSSYNEQFF	TGTGCCAGCAGTAAAACAGGGAGCTCCTACAATGAGCAGTTCTTC
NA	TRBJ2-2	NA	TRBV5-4	CASSPRTPANTGELFF	TGTGCCAGCAGCCCCCGGACTCCCGCGAACACCGGGGAGCTGTTTTTT
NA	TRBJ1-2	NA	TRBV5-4	CASSPRIPGYPNYGYTF	TGTGCCAGCAGCCCGAGAATCCCAGGGTACCCTAACTATGGCTACACCTTC
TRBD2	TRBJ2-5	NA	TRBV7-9	CASSPGRAIETQYF	TGTGCCAGCAGCCCCGGGAGGGCCATAGAGACCCAGTACTTC
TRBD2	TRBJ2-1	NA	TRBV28	CASSWTSGTGNEQFF	TGTGCCAGCAGTTGGACTAGCGGTACGGGCAATGAGCAGTTCTTC
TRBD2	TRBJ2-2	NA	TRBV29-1	CSVELAERTNTGELFF	TGCAGCGTTGAACTAGCGGAAAGGACGAACACCGGGGAGCTGTTTTTT
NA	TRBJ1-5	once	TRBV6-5	CASTVGSGGQQPQHF	TGTGCCAGCACTGTAGGGTCGGGGGGACAACAGCCCCAGCATTTT
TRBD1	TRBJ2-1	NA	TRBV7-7	CASSRGQGANNEQFF	TGTGCCAGCAGCCGGGGACAGGGGGCTAACAATGAGCAGTTCTTC
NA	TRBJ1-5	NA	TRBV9	CASSAGGGNNQPQHF	TGTGCCAGCAGCGCCGGGGGGGGCAACAATCAGCCCCAGCATTTT
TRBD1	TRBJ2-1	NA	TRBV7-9	CASSLEVSGTDSYNEQFF	TGTGCCAGCAGCTTAGAGGTTTCGGGGACAGACTCCTACAATGAGCAGTTCTTC
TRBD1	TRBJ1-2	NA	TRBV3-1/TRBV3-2	CASSPPGQLYGYTF	TGTGCCAGCAGCCCACCGGGACAGCTGTATGGCTACACCTTC
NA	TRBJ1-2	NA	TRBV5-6	CASSLFLGQGIYGYTF	TGTGCCAGCAGCTTGTTTTTGGGGCAGGGGATCTATGGCTACACCTTC
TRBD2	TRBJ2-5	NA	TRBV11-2	CASTTRGGLAGRKETQYF	TGTGCCAGCACCACTCGGGGGGGACTAGCGGGACGAAAAGAGACCCAGTACTTC
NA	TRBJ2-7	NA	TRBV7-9	CASSSRTSYEQYF	TGTGCCAGCAGCTCTAGGACTTCCTACGAGCAGTACTTC
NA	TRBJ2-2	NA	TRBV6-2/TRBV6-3	CASSRQGSGELFF	TGTGCCAGCAGTAGGCAGGGGTCCGGGGAGCTGTTTTTT
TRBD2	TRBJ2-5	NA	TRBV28	CASSILAGGPGETQYF	TGTGCCAGCAGCATCCTAGCGGGAGGGCCGGGAGAGACCCAGTACTTC
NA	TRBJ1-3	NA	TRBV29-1	CSAMGVMSSGNTIYF	TGCAGCGCGATGGGCGTCATGAGCTCTGGAAACACCATATATTTT
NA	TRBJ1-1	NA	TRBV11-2	CASSLITGSNTEAFF	TGTGCCAGCAGCCTAATTACCGGGAGTAACACTGAAGCTTTCTTT
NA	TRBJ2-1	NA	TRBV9	CASSVSGLIYNEQFF	TGTGCCAGCAGCGTATCGGGACTCATTTACAATGAGCAGTTCTTC
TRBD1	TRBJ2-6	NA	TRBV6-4	CASSVDRAGANVLTF	TGTGCCAGCAGTGTGGACAGGGCTGGGGCCAACGTCCTGACTTTC
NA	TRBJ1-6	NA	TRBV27	CASSLGTGLNSPLHF	TGTGCCAGCAGTTTGGGAACAGGGTTGAATTCACCCCTCCACTTT
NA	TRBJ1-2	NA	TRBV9	CASSVERTGGYGYTF	TGTGCCAGCAGCGTAGAACGAACGGGTGGCTATGGCTACACCTTC
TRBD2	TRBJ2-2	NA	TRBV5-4	CASTVGGGTRGVELFF	TGTGCCAGCACGGTGGGCGGCGGGACTAGAGGGGTGGAGCTGTTTTTT
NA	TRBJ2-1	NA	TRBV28	CASSLPTVGEQFF	TGTGCCAGCAGTTTACCTACAGTGGGTGAGCAGTTCTTC
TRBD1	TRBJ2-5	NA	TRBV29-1	CSARDTGGAETQYF	TGCAGCGCGAGGGACACAGGGGGTGCGGAGACCCAGTACTTC